This is a list of T cell receptor beta chains from one sample in a study of blood T cells in healthy people across ages. In TCRdb, the 5' RACE reads were re-called with MiXCR into one record per CDR3 protein. This repertoire shows approximately 680,000 distinct CDR3 sequences, approximately 31% found once; its top ten account for 15%. The sequenced sample consisted of blood. These receptors were collected from a woman aged 80 or over in good health. Each CDR3 is given with its conserved first and last residue. The D gene is left open where the match is weak. Some rows have no size entry. The others give once, few or many, or a class for an expanded clone.

d_call j_call clone_size v_call cdr3_aa cdr3_nt
- TRBJ1-2 - TRBV7-9 CASSPEVAHSNYGYTF TGTGCCAGCAGCCCTGAGGTTGCACATTCTAACTATGGCTACACCTTC
- TRBJ2-7 many TRBV20-1 CSANDGGISYEQYF TGCAGTGCGAACGACGGCGGAATCTCCTACGAGCAGTACTTC
TRBD1 TRBJ1-1 many TRBV6-5 CASSRSPGQGRAFF TGTGCCAGCAGCCGATCCCCGGGACAGGGACGAGCTTTCTTT
- TRBJ1-1 few TRBV21-1 CASSKALTGAFF TGTGCCAGCAGCAAAGCGCTTACTGGGGCTTTCTTT
TRBD1 TRBJ1-5 many TRBV29-1 CSAGGQEDQPQHF TGCAGCGCAGGCGGACAGGAAGATCAGCCCCAGCATTTT
- TRBJ2-7 few TRBV28 CASSSLGRTYEQYF TGTGCCAGCAGTTCCCTGGGAAGAACCTACGAGCAGTACTTC
TRBD1 TRBJ1-2 many TRBV12-3/TRBV12-4 CASSLQTGFRGYTF TGTGCCAGCAGTTTACAGACAGGGTTTCGCGGCTACACCTTC
- TRBJ2-7 few TRBV19 CASSIGPRTYEQYF TGTGCCAGTAGTATAGGTCCACGTACCTACGAGCAGTACTTC
- TRBJ2-7 many TRBV15 CATSREQGLSYEQYF TGTGCCACCAGCAGAGAACAGGGATTGTCCTACGAGCAGTACTTC
- TRBJ1-4 - TRBV5-1 CASSLEEVSEKLFF TGCGCCAGCAGCTTGGAGGAGGTAAGTGAAAAACTGTTTTTT
TRBD2 TRBJ2-3 - TRBV7-2 CASSPGSAGAGTDTQYF TGTGCCAGCAGCCCTGGGTCCGCGGGAGCAGGGACAGATACGCAGTATTTT
- TRBJ2-3 - TRBV7-2 CASSPPGLASTDTQYF TGTGCCAGCAGCCCCCCAGGACTGGCTAGCACAGATACGCAGTATTTT
- TRBJ2-7 many TRBV20-1 CSVAGQGPHEQYF TGCAGTGTAGCGGGACAGGGTCCCCACGAGCAGTACTTC
- TRBJ2-4 - TRBV6-2/TRBV6-3 CASSYPQAGAKNIQYF TGTGCCAGCAGTTACCCCCAGGCCGGAGCCAAAAACATTCAGTACTTC
- TRBJ2-1 - TRBV7-9 CASSSRQNNEQFF TGTGCCAGCAGCTCTCGACAGAACAATGAGCAGTTCTTC
TRBD1 TRBJ2-5 many TRBV27 CASSFRGGDRVGQETQYF TGTGCCAGCAGTTTCCGCGGAGGGGACAGGGTGGGGCAAGAGACCCAGTACTTC
TRBD1 TRBJ1-5 - TRBV19 CASSIRGTVHNQPQHF TGTGCCAGTAGTATAAGGGGGACAGTACACAATCAGCCCCAGCATTTT
TRBD2 TRBJ2-3 many TRBV9 CASSVARLAETTDTQYF TGTGCCAGCAGCGTAGCCCGACTAGCGGAAACCACAGATACGCAGTATTTT
TRBD1 TRBJ2-7 - TRBV20-1 CSALTPRGKGEQYF TGCAGTGCCCTGACCCCCAGGGGGAAAGGCGAGCAGTACTTC
- TRBJ1-4 - TRBV7-9 CASSLAAGKEKLFF TGTGCCAGCAGCTTAGCGGCAGGGAAAGAAAAACTGTTTTTT
- TRBJ2-1 many TRBV15 CATSREGAQDNEQFF TGTGCCACCAGCAGAGAAGGGGCGCAAGACAATGAGCAGTTCTTC
TRBD2 TRBJ2-5 - TRBV7-8 CASSFRFGGGETQYF TGTGCCAGCAGCTTTAGATTCGGGGGGGGAGAGACCCAGTACTTC
- TRBJ2-7 many TRBV2 CASRIDRLSYEQYF TGTGCCAGCCGTATCGACAGGCTATCCTACGAGCAGTACTTC
TRBD1 TRBJ2-1 - TRBV6-1 CASSEVGQGVYNEQFF TGTGCCAGCAGTGAAGTCGGGCAGGGGGTTTACAATGAGCAGTTCTTC
- TRBJ1-1 few TRBV28 CASKTANTEAFF TGTGCCAGCAAGACAGCGAACACTGAAGCTTTCTTT
- TRBJ2-1 - TRBV5-1 CASSLGPGLNEQFF TGCGCCAGCAGCTTGGGGCCAGGCCTCAATGAGCAGTTCTTT
TRBD2 TRBJ2-7 - TRBV6-5 CASSLYVDSGTKRSYEQYF TGTGCCAGCAGTTTATATGTCGACTCGGGGACTAAGAGGTCCTACGAGCAGTACTTC
TRBD1 TRBJ1-5 few TRBV5-5 CASSFRAGTGDSNQPQHF TGTGCCAGCAGCTTCCGAGCCGGGACAGGCGATAGCAATCAGCCCCAGCATTTT
- TRBJ2-2 - TRBV3-1 CASSQDARVEELFF TGTGCCAGCAGCCAAGATGCGAGGGTCGAGGAGCTGTTTTTT
- TRBJ2-1 many TRBV5-1 CASSLGGWDNRYNEQFF TGCGCCAGCAGCTTGGGGGGCTGGGACAACCGCTACAATGAGCAGTTCTTC
TRBD1 TRBJ1-6 many TRBV7-8 CASSLNGRGESPLHF TGTGCCAGCAGCTTAAACGGCAGGGGGGAATCACCCCTCCACTTT
TRBD2 TRBJ2-3 - TRBV7-9 CASSLVTGTTGSSTDTQYF TGTGCCAGCAGCTTAGTTACCGGGACTACGGGTTCTAGCACAGATACGCAGTATTTT
- TRBJ2-2 few TRBV14 CASSQDLGGFTGELFF TGTGCCAGCAGCCAAGATTTGGGAGGATTCACCGGGGAGCTGTTTTTT
TRBD1 TRBJ2-1 - TRBV20-1 CSARPGQGIFEQFF TGCAGTGCCCGACCGGGACAGGGGATTTTTGAGCAGTTCTTC
TRBD1 TRBJ1-6 - TRBV28 CASSRQGDNSPLHF TGTGCCAGCAGTCGACAGGGGGATAATTCGCCCCTCCACTTT
- TRBJ2-2 - TRBV5-1 CASSLGHETGELFF TGCGCCAGCAGCTTGGGACATGAAACCGGGGAGCTGTTTTTT
- TRBJ2-7 many TRBV12-3/TRBV12-4 CASSLEAVYEQYF TGTGCCAGCAGTTTGGAGGCAGTCTACGAGCAGTACTTC
TRBD1 TRBJ1-5 few TRBV19 CASSMAGGTNQPQHF TGTGCCAGTAGTATGGCAGGGGGCACAAATCAGCCCCAGCATTTT
TRBD1 TRBJ1-1 few TRBV29-1 CSFGTGNTEAFF TGCAGCTTCGGGACAGGGAACACTGAAGCTTTCTTT
- TRBJ2-5 - TRBV20-1 CSARVVSWGTQETQYF TGCAGTGCTAGAGTCGTTTCGTGGGGGACCCAAGAGACCCAGTACTTC